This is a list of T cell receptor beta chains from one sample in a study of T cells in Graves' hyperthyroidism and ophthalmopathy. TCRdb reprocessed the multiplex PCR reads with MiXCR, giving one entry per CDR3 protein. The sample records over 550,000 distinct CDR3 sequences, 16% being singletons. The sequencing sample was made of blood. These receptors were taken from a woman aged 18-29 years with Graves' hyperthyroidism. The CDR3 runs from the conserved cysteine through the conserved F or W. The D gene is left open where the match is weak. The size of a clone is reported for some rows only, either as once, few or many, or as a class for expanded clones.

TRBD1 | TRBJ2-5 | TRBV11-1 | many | CASSPRDRERETQYF | TGTGCCAGCAGCCCCCGGGACAGGGAGCGGGAGACCCAGTACTTC
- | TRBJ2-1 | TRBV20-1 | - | CSASLRGINEQFF | TGCAGTGCTTCCCTACGGGGGATTAATGAGCAGTTCTTC
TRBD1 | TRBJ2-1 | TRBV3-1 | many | CASSHKGQGGFF | TGTGCCAGCAGCCATAAGGGACAGGGAGGGTTCTTC
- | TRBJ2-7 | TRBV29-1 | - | CSVWTGSYEQYF | TGCAGCGTCTGGACCGGATCCTACGAGCAGTACTTC
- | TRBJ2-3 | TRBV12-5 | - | CASGLRPLLAPSTGTQYF | TGTGCTAGTGGTTTGAGGCCCCTACTAGCACCCTCCACGGGTACGCAGTATTTT
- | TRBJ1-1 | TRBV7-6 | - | CANSDIQGVSTEAFF | TGTGCCAACAGCGACATACAGGGTGTGAGCACTGAAGCTTTCTTT
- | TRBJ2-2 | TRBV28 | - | CASRTIILALNTGELFF | TGTGCCAGCAGAACAATTATCCTGGCCCTGAACACCGGGGAGCTGTTTTTT
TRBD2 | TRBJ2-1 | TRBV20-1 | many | CSAIAGPSSYNEQFF | TGCAGTGCCATAGCGGGGCCTAGCTCCTACAATGAGCAGTTCTTC
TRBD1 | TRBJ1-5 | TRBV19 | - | CASRDRLGPQHF | TGTGCCAGCCGGGACAGATTGGGCCCCCAGCATTTT
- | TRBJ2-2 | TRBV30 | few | CAWSVGLNTGELFF | TGTGCCTGGAGTGTGGGACTTAACACCGGGGAGCTGTTTTTT
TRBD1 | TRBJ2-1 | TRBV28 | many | CASRDTGGNYNEQFF | TGTGCCAGCAGGGATACAGGGGGAAATTACAATGAGCAGTTCTTC
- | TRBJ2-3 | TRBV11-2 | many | CASSPGLYGGDTQYF | TGTGCCAGCAGCCCGGGACTGTACGGTGGAGATACGCAGTATTTT
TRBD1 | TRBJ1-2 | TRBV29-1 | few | CSAGRTGYGYTF | TGCAGCGCCGGCCGGACAGGCTATGGCTACACCTTC
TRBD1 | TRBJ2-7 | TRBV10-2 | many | CASSTGTGDYEQYF | TGCGCCAGCTCGACCGGGACAGGTGACTACGAGCAGTACTTC
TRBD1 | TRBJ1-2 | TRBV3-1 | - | CASSQDPTGAKNYGYTF | TGTGCCAGCAGCCAAGACCCGACAGGGGCGAAAAACTATGGCTACACCTTC
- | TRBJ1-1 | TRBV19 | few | CASSIPYSEAFF | TGTGCCAGTAGTATCCCATACAGTGAAGCTTTCTTT
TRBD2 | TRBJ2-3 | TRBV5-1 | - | CASSWHPERGSFTDTQYF | TGCGCCAGCAGCTGGCACCCCGAGCGGGGGTCTTTCACAGATACGCAGTATTTT
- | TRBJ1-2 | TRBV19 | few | CASSILTRQALGYTF | TGTGCCAGTAGTATCCTAACCCGACAGGCCCTGGGCTACACCTTC
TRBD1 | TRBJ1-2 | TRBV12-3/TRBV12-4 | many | CASSSTQTGLFQYGYTF | TGTGCCAGCAGTTCGACCCAGACAGGGCTCTTTCAATATGGCTACACCTTC
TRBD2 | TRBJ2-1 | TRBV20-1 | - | CSARTSGRAGNEQFF | TGCAGTGCTAGGACTAGCGGGAGGGCGGGGAATGAGCAGTTCTTC
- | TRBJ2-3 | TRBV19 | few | CASSPWGLYTDTQYF | TGTGCCAGTAGTCCATGGGGACTCTACACAGATACGCAGTATTTT
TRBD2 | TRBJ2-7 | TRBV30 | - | CAWSEGLAGDGEQYF | TGTGCCTGGAGCGAGGGACTAGCGGGAGACGGCGAGCAGTACTTC
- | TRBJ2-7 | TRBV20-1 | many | CSARQGDEQYF | TGCAGTGCTAGACAGGGAGACGAGCAGTACTTC
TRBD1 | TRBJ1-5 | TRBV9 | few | CASSVGHRGMQRPQHF | TGTGCCAGCAGCGTAGGCCACAGGGGAATGCAGAGGCCCCAGCATTTT
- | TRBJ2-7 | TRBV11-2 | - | CASSPQSGQTYEQYF | TGTGCCAGCAGCCCACAAAGCGGCCAAACCTACGAGCAGTACTTC
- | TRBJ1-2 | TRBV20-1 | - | CSARDSLGGINYGYTF | TGCAGTGCTAGAGACTCCTTAGGGGGGATCAACTATGGCTACACCTTC
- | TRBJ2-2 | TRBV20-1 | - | CSARVAPEQRTGELFF | TGCAGTGCTAGAGTAGCTCCAGAGCAGAGGACCGGGGAGCTGTTTTTT
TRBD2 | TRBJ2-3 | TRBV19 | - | CASRHTAGAADTQYF | TGTGCCAGTAGGCATACGGCGGGAGCGGCAGATACGCAGTATTTT
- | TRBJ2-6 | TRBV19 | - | CASSLSKRSNVLTF | TGTGCCAGTAGCCTGTCTAAAAGGTCCAACGTCCTGACTTTC
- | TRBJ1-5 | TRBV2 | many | CASSETHNQPQHF | TGTGCCAGCAGCGAAACCCATAATCAGCCCCAGCATTTT
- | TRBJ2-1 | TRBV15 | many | CATSREPGEEQFF | TGTGCCACCAGCAGAGAACCGGGAGAGGAGCAGTTCTTC
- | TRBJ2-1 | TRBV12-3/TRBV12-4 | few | CASSFLPYNEQFF | TGTGCCAGCAGTTTCCTCCCGTACAATGAGCAGTTCTTC
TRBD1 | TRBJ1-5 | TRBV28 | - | CASSGSGTGGDQPQHF | TGTGCCAGCAGCGGCTCCGGGACAGGGGGAGATCAGCCCCAGCATTTT
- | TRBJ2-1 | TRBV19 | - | CASSTQGSYNEQFF | TGTGCCAGTAGCACACAGGGCTCCTACAATGAGCAGTTCTTC
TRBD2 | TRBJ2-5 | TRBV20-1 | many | CSASSGGRQETQYF | TGCAGTGCTTCTAGCGGGGGACGGCAAGAGACCCAGTACTTC
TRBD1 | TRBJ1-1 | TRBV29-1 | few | CSVDGTGERTEAFF | TGCAGCGTTGATGGGACAGGGGAACGAACTGAAGCTTTCTTT
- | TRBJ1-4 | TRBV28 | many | CASHVHSAATNEKLFF | TGTGCCAGTCACGTACACTCTGCGGCAACTAATGAAAAACTGTTTTTT
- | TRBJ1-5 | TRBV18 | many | CASSPTGGDQPQHF | TGTGCCAGCTCACCTACGGGGGGAGATCAGCCCCAGCATTTT
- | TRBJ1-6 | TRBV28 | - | CASSTPLTVYNSPLHF | TGTGCCAGCAGTACGCCATTGACAGTATATAATTCACCCCTCCACTTT
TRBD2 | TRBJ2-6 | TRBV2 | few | CASGKLGLARFSGANVLTF | TGTGCCAGCGGTAAGCTGGGACTAGCAAGATTCTCTGGGGCCAACGTCCTGACTTTC
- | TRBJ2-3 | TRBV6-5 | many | CASSYSSTGAVITDTQYF | TGTGCCAGCAGTTACTCTTCTACGGGAGCGGTTATCACAGATACGCAGTATTTT
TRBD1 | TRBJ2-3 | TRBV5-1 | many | CASSWTGSRGDTQYF | TGCGCCAGCAGCTGGACAGGTTCAAGGGGGGATACGCAGTATTTT
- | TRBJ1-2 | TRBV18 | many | CASSPDRFYGYTF | TGTGCCAGCTCACCCGATCGTTTCTATGGCTACACCTTC
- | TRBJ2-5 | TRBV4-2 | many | CASSQEGGGSQETQYF | TGTGCCAGCAGCCAGGAGGGGGGCGGAAGCCAAGAGACCCAGTACTTC
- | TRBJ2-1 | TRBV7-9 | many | CASSLVTRGEQFF | TGTGCCAGCAGCTTAGTTACACGGGGTGAGCAGTTCTTC
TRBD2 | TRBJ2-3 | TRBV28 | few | CASQRLAGVTDTQYF | TGTGCCAGCCAACGACTAGCGGGAGTCACAGATACGCAGTATTTT
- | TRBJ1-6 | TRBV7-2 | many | CASSLIADYNSPLHF | TGTGCCAGCAGCTTAATAGCGGATTATAATTCACCCCTCCACTTT